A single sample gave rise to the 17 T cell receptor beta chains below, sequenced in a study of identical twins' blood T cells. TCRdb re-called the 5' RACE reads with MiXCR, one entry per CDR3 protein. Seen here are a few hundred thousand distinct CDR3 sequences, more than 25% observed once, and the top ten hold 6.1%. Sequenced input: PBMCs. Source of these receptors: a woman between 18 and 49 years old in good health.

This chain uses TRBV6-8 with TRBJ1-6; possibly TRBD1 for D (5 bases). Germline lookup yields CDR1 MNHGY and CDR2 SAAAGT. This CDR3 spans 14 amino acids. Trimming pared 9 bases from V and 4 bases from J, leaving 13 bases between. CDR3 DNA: TGTGCCAGAAAGGACAATGCTTATAATTCACCCCTCCACTTT. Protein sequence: CARKDNAYNSPLHF.

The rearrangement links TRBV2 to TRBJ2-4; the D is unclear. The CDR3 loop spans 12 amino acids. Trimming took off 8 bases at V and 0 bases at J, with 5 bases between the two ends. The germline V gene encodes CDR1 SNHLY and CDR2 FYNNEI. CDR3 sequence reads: CASGVAKNIQYF. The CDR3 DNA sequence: TGTGCCAGCGGCGTAGCCAAAAACATTCAGTACTTC.

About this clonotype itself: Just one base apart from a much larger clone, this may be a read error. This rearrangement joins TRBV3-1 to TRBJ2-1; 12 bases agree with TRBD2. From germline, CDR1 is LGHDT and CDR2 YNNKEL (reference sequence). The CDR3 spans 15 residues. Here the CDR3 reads CARSQTSGGLNEQFF. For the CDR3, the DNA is TGTGCCCGCAGCCAGACTAGCGGGGGACTCAATGAGCAGTTCTTC.

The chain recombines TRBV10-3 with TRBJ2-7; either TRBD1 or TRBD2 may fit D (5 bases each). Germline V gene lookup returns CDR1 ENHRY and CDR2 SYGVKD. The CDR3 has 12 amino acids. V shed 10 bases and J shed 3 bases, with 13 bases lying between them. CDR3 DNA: TGTGCCACCGGGACCGAAGGCTACGAGCAGTACTTC. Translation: CATGTEGYEQYF.

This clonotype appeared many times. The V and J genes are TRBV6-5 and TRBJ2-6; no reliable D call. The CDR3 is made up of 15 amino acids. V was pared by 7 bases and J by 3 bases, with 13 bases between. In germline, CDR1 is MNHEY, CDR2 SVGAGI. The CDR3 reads CASTDAISGANVLTF. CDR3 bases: TGTGCCAGCACTGACGCGATCAGTGGGGCCAACGTCCTGACTTTC.

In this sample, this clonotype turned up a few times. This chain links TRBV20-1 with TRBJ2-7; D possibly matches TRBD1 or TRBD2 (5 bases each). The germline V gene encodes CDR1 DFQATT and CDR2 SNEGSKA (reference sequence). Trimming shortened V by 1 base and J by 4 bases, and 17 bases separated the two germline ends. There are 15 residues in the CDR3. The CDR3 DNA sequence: TGCAGTGCTAGAGTCTCAAACGGGGCCTTATACGAGCAGTACTTC. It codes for CSARVSNGALYEQYF.

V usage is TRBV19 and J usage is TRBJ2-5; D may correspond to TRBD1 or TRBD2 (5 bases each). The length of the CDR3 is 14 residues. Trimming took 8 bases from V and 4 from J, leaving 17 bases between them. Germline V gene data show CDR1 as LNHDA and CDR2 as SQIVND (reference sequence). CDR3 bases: TGTGCCAGTCGGGACGCCGCGAGGACAGAGACCCAGTACTTC. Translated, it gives CASRDAARTETQYF. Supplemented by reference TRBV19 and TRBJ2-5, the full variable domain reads DGGITQSPKYLFRKEGQNVTLSCEQNLNHDAMYWYRQDPGQGLRLIYYSQIVNDFQKGDIAEGYSVSREKKESFPLTVTSAQKNPTAFYLCASRDAARTETQYFGPGTRLLVL.

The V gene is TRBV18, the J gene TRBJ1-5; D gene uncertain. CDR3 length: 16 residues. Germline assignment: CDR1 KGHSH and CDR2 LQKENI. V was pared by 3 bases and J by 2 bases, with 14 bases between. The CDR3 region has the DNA TGTGCCAGCTCACCCATCGTCACGAGGGGCAATCAGCCCCAGCATTTT. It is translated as CASSPIVTRGNQPQHF.

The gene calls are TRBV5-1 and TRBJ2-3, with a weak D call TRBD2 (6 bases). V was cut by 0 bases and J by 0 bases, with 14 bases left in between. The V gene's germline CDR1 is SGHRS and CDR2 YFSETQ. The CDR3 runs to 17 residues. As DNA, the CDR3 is TGCGCCAGCAGCTTGGTATTGTTAGGGACTAGCACAGATACGCAGTATTTT. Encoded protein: CASSLVLLGTSTDTQYF. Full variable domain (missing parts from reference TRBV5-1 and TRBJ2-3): KAGVTQTPRYLIKTRGQQVTLSCSPISGHRSVSWYQQTPGQGLQFLFEYFSETQRNKGNFPGRFSGRQFSNSRSEMNVSTLELGDSALYLCASSLVLLGTSTDTQYFGPGTRLTVL.

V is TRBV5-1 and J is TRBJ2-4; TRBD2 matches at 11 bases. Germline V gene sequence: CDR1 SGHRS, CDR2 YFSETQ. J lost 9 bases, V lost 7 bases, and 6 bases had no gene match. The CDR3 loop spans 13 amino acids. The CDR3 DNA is TGCGCCAGCGAGGCTACTAGCGGGGGCATTCAGTACTTC. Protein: CASEATSGGIQYF. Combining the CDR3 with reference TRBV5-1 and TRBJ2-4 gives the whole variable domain KAGVTQTPRYLIKTRGQQVTLSCSPISGHRSVSWYQQTPGQGLQFLFEYFSETQRNKGNFPGRFSGRQFSNSRSEMNVSTLELGDSALYLCASEATSGGIQYFGAGTRLSVL.

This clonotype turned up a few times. CDR3 protein: CSARALANTGELFF. The DNA of the CDR3 is TGCAGTGCTAGAGCACTAGCCAACACCGGGGAGCTGTTTTTT. J is TRBJ2-2 and V is TRBV20-1; perhaps TRBD2 as D (6 bases). CDR1 is DFQATT and CDR2 is SNEGSKA in the germline V gene (reference sequence). Trimming left V 1 base short and J 2 bases short, with 8 bases between. CDR3 length: 14 amino acids.

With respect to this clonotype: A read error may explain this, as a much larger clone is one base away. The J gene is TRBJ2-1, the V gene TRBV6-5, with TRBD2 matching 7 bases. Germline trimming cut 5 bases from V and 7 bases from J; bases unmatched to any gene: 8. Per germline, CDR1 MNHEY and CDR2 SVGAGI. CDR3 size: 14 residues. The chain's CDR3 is CASSSGISLNEQFF. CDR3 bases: TGTGCCAGCAGTAGCGGGATTTCCTTGAATGAGCAGTTCTTC.

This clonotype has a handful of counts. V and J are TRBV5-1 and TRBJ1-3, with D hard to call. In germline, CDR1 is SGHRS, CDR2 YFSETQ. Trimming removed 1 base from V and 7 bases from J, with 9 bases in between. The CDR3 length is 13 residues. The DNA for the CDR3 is TGCGCCAGCAGCTTGCCCAACGCGAACACCATATATTTT. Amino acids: CASSLPNANTIYF. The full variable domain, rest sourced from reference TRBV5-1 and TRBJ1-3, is KAGVTQTPRYLIKTRGQQVTLSCSPISGHRSVSWYQQTPGQGLQFLFEYFSETQRNKGNFPGRFSGRQFSNSRSEMNVSTLELGDSALYLCASSLPNANTIYFGEGSWLTVV.

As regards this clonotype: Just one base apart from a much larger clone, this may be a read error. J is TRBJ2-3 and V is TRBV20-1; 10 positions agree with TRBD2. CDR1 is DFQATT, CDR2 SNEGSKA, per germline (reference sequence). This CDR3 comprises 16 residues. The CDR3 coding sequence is TGCAGTGCTAGACCGCTAGCGGGAGCAGAAACAGATGCGCAGTATTTT. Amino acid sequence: CSARPLAGAETDAQYF.

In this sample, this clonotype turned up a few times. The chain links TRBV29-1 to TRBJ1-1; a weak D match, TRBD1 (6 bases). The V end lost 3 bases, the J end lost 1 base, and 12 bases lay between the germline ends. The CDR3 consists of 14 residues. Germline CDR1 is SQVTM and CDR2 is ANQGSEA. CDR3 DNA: TGCAGCGTTGATCCAGGGGAAGGGAACACTGAAGCTTTCTTT. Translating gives CSVDPGEGNTEAFF.

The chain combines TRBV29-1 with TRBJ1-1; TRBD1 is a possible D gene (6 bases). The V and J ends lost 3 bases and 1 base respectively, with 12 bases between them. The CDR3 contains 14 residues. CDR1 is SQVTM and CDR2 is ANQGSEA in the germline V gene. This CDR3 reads CSVDQTTGNTEAFF. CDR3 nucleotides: TGCAGCGTTGACCAGACGACAGGGAACACTGAAGCTTTCTTT.

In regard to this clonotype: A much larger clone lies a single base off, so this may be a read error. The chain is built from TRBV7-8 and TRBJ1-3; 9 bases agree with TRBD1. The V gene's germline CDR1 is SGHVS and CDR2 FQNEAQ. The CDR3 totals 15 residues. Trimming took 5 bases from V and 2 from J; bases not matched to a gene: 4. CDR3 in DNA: TGTGCCAGCAGCGCTGGACAGGGGACTGGAAACACCATATATTTT. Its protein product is CASSAGQGTGNTIYF.